The 20 T cell receptor beta chains below all came from one sample that was sequenced in a study of cytomegalovirus exposure and HLA in healthy donors. Primers for the PCR totalled 60 Vbeta and 13 Jbeta. Measured with immunoSEQ multiplex PCR; TCRdb has only the in-frame clones, and not every one. The sample includes tens of thousands of clones, around 70% seen only once; the top ten take 7% to 10%. The specimen was PBMCs. The receptors stem from a woman aged 45-59 years in good health and CMV-seronegative.

V is TRBV28 and J is TRBJ1-1; D gene uncertain. There are 15 residues in the CDR3. The V gene's germline CDR1 is MDHEN and CDR2 SYDVKM. V shed 10 bases and J shed 3 bases, with 21 bases lying between them. In DNA form, the CDR3 reads TGTGCCAATCAAATCACTTTCGGGTTTTACACTGAAGCTTTCTTT. This codes for CANQITFGFYTEAFF.

The chain carries TRBV5-1 and TRBJ2-2, with a weak D call TRBD1 (5 bases). This CDR3 has 14 residues. Germline lookup yields CDR1 SGHRS and CDR2 YFSETQ. Trimming stripped 6 bases from V and 0 bases from J, with 9 bases between. The CDR3 DNA is TGCGCCAGCACTGGGGCCTCGAACACCGGGGAGCTGTTTTTT. Its translation: CASTGASNTGELFF.

The CDR3 DNA reads TGTGCCAGCACAGGGTTGAATGGCTACACCTTC. Its translation is CASTGLNGYTF. The genes are TRBV28 and TRBJ1-2; a weak D match, TRBD1 (5 bases). Germline V gene sequence: CDR1 MDHEN, CDR2 SYDVKM. With 7 bases removed from V and 6 bases from J, the gap between germline ends came to 9 bases. The CDR3 sequence is 11 residues long.

The CDR3 region is CASSPRVSDTQYF. CDR3 sequence (DNA): TGTGCCAGCAGCCCGAGGGTATCAGATACGCAGTATTTT. This rearrangement joins TRBV7-2 to TRBJ2-3; D may be TRBD2 (5 bases). CDR3 size: 13 residues. Trimming removed 5 bases at V and 4 bases at J, with 10 bases between. Germline CDR1 SGHTA, CDR2 FQGNSA.

This clone has only a few counts. The chain employs TRBV29-1 and TRBJ2-1; possibly TRBD2 for D (6 bases). The CDR3 is 13 residues long. From germline, CDR1 is SQVTM and CDR2 ANQGSEA. With 4 bases removed from V and 7 bases from J, the gap between germline ends came to 14 bases. The CDR3 coding sequence is TGCAGCGTTGGACAAGTTGGAGGGAATGAGCAGTTCTTC. It codes for CSVGQVGGNEQFF.

The chain recombines TRBV27 with TRBJ2-3; 9 bases match TRBD2. The CDR3 spans 16 residues. The V gene end was trimmed by 5 bases and the J gene end by 1 base; junction bases not matched to a gene: 7. Germline assignment: CDR1 MNHEY and CDR2 SMNVEV (reference sequence). CDR3 residues: CASSLTTSGGTDTQYF. The CDR3, as DNA: TGTGCCAGCAGTCTTACGACTAGCGGAGGCACAGATACGCAGTATTTT.

The chain has TRBV2 and TRBJ2-1, with D maybe TRBD1 (6 bases). The CDR3 totals 15 residues. The germline V gene encodes CDR1 SNHLY and CDR2 FYNNEI. The V gene lost 6 bases and the J gene lost 4 bases, with 16 bases spanning the gap. The DNA of the CDR3 is TGTGCCAGCAGCAATCCCGACAGGTATTACAATGAGCAGTTCTTC. It translates to CASSNPDRYYNEQFF.

J is TRBJ1-1 and V is TRBV10-3, with 7 bases that match TRBD1. Germline V gene data show CDR1 as ENHRY and CDR2 as SYGVKD. The V gene end was trimmed by 0 bases and the J gene end by 0 bases; junction bases not matched to a gene: 1. This CDR3 is 15 amino acids long. The CDR3 spells CAISESTGLNTEAFF. The CDR3 DNA reads as TGTGCCATCAGTGAGTCGACAGGGTTGAACACTGAAGCTTTCTTT.

V usage is TRBV7-2 and J usage is TRBJ2-5; the D gene is possibly TRBD2 (5 bases). With 1 base removed from V and 5 bases from J, the gap between germline ends came to 11 bases. This CDR3 is built from 14 residues. The germline V gene has CDR1 SGHTA and CDR2 FQGNSA. CDR3 loop: CASSLVVRGETQYF. The CDR3 bases are TGTGCCAGCAGCTTAGTGGTCAGAGGGGAGACCCAGTACTTC.

In DNA form, the CDR3 reads TGCGCCAGCAGCCTAACGGACAGGGTGGATTCACCCCTCCACTTT. The encoded protein is CASSLTDRVDSPLHF. This chain connects TRBV5-1 to TRBJ1-6; 8 nucleotides align to TRBD1. Germline CDR1 is SGHRS and CDR2 is YFSETQ. The CDR3 sequence is 15 residues long. The V and J ends lost 4 bases and 8 bases, in that order; junction bases with no gene match: 8.

The chain employs TRBV2 and TRBJ1-5; D perhaps matches TRBD1 (6 bases). Trimming pared 7 bases from V and 8 bases from J, leaving 15 bases between. This CDR3 is 13 amino acids long. Germline-derived CDR1 and CDR2 are SNHLY and FYNNEI. The CDR3 nucleotides are TGTGCCAGCACCGCCACGACAGGCAAGCCCCAGCATTTT. It encodes CASTATTGKPQHF. Using reference TRBV2 and TRBJ1-5 for the parts outside the CDR3, the full variable domain is EPEVTQTPSHQVTQMGQEVILRCVPISNHLYFYWYRQILGQKVEFLVSFYNNEISEKSEIFDDQFSVERPDGSNFTLKIRSTKLEDSAMYFCASTATTGKPQHFGDGTRLSIL.

The rearrangement joins TRBV30 to TRBJ2-1; 11 bases are shared with TRBD2. Unmatched junction bases numbered 5, after V lost 7 bases and J lost 3 bases. The germline gives CDR1 GTSNPN, CDR2 SVGIG (reference sequence). This CDR3 has 14 amino acids. As DNA, the CDR3 is TGTGCCTCTACTAGCGGGAGAGTCTACAATGAGCAGTTCTTC. This sequence encodes CASTSGRVYNEQFF.

A few counts support this clone. This chain connects TRBV29-1 to TRBJ2-1, with D hard to call. The germline V gene has CDR1 SQVTM and CDR2 ANQGSEA. This CDR3 has 13 amino acids. Trimming took off 6 bases at V and 0 bases at J, with 9 bases between the two ends. The CDR3 DNA reads TGCAGCGTACTGAATAGCTCCTACAATGAGCAGTTCTTC. This encodes CSVLNSSYNEQFF.

The chain uses TRBV9 and TRBJ2-3; maybe TRBD2 (6 bases). This CDR3 region has 15 residues. V lost 4 bases to trimming and J lost 1 base, with 13 bases between them. Germline CDR1 is SGDLS and CDR2 is YYNGEE. CDR3 nucleotides: TGTGCCAGCAGCCCCCTGGGACTTGGCACAGATACGCAGTATTTT. It translates to CASSPLGLGTDTQYF.

The gene calls are TRBV7-9 and TRBJ1-4; TRBD1 is a possible D gene (5 bases). The CDR3 covers 15 residues. Trimming pared 5 bases from V and 8 bases from J, leaving 18 bases between. Germline V CDR1 and CDR2: SEHNR, FQNEAQ (reference sequence). The CDR3 DNA reads as TGTGCCAGCAGCCCCCAGGGAGGGGTCGGCGAAAAACTGTTTTTT. Its translation is CASSPQGGVGEKLFF.

This chain joins TRBV28 and TRBJ2-7; 10 nucleotides line up with TRBD1. Per the germline V gene, CDR1 is MDHEN and CDR2 is SYDVKM. With 6 bases clipped from V and 7 bases from J, the junction kept 9 bases outside the gene matches. This CDR3 has 14 amino acids. CDR3 region: CASRTGTGVREQYF. Written as DNA, the CDR3 is TGTGCCAGCAGAACTGGGACAGGGGTGAGAGAGCAGTACTTC. The full variable domain, completed using reference TRBV28 and TRBJ2-7, is DVKVTQSSRYLVKRTGEKVFLECVQDMDHENMFWYRQDPGLGLRLIYFSYDVKMKEKGDIPEGYSVSREKKERFSLILESASTNQTSMYLCASRTGTGVREQYFGPGTRLTVT.

This rearrangement joins TRBV28 to TRBJ1-4; TRBD1 is a possible D gene (5 bases). The germline CDR1 and CDR2 sequences are MDHEN and SYDVKM. The V gene lost 7 bases and the J gene lost 7 bases, with 16 bases spanning the gap. The CDR3 has 14 amino acids. The CDR3 region is CASTTGAVSEKLFF. The CDR3 DNA is TGTGCCAGCACCACTGGGGCAGTTAGTGAAAAACTGTTTTTT. The variable domain in full, with the rest retrieved from reference TRBV28 and TRBJ1-4, is DVKVTQSSRYLVKRTGEKVFLECVQDMDHENMFWYRQDPGLGLRLIYFSYDVKMKEKGDIPEGYSVSREKKERFSLILESASTNQTSMYLCASTTGAVSEKLFFGSGTQLSVL.

V gene TRBV10-1 combines with J gene TRBJ1-1; TRBD1 might be the D (6 bases). CDR1 WNHNN and CDR2 SYGVQD come from the germline V gene (reference sequence). The CDR3 is 14 amino acids. The V end was cut by 6 bases, the J end by 7 bases, with 18 bases between. The CDR3 region has the DNA TGCGCCAGCAGGGAATCAGGGGTTATGGGTGAAGCTTTCTTT. Translating gives CASRESGVMGEAFF.

The chain carries TRBV18 and TRBJ1-1; no clear D. Germline values: CDR1 KGHSH, CDR2 LQKENI. CDR3 length: 13 residues. Trimming took 5 bases from V and 3 from J, leaving 10 bases between them. In nucleotides, the CDR3 is TGTGCCAGCTCAGTCGGGGAGTACACTGAAGCTTTCTTT. Translated, it gives CASSVGEYTEAFF.

The V and J genes are TRBV11-2 and TRBJ2-7; 12 bases align to TRBD2. The CDR3 sequence is 14 residues long. Looked up from germline, CDR1 is SGHAT and CDR2 is FQNNGV. After removal of 4 bases from V and 6 bases from J, the junction contained 4 bases not matched to a gene. In DNA form, the CDR3 reads TGTGCCAGCAGCTACCTAGCGGGGGGGCCCGAGCAGTACTTC. It yields the protein CASSYLAGGPEQYF. Combining the CDR3 with reference TRBV11-2 and TRBJ2-7 gives the whole variable domain EAGVAQSPRYKIIEKRQSVAFWCNPISGHATLYWYQQILGQGPKLLIQFQNNGVVDDSQLPKDRFSAERLKGVDSTLKIQPAKLEDSAVYLCASSYLAGGPEQYFGPGTRLTVT.